Shown below are 30 T cell receptor beta chains from a single sample sequenced in a study of blood T cell repertoires in COVID-19. The table came from immunoSEQ multiplex PCR; TCRdb's copy has only in-frame clones and leaves some out. Of fewer than 250,000 clones listed, under 95% are singletons. The sample was peripheral blood. Source of these receptors: a man younger than 45 with acute or convalescent COVID-19.

V is TRBV28 and J is TRBJ1-1; D is ambiguous. Germline V gene data show CDR1 as MDHEN and CDR2 as SYDVKM. The CDR3 is 12 residues long. Trimming left V 1 base short and J 11 bases short, with 11 bases between. CDR3 region: CASSLYKMRAFF. The CDR3 DNA sequence: TGTGCCAGCAGTTTATACAAAATGAGGGCTTTCTTT.

The chain carries TRBV5-6 and TRBJ2-1; D remains unclear. CDR1 is SGHDT and CDR2 is YYEEEE in the germline V gene. Trimming left V 0 bases short and J 0 bases short, with 7 bases between. The CDR3 runs 15 residues. The CDR3 sequence: CASSLDPSSYNEQFF. Written as DNA, the CDR3 is TGTGCCAGCAGCTTGGACCCGAGCTCCTACAATGAGCAGTTCTTC.

The chain combines TRBV7-9 with TRBJ2-5; D is ambiguous. The CDR3 sequence is 12 residues long. The germline V gene has CDR1 SEHNR and CDR2 FQNEAQ (reference sequence). Trimming took 4 bases from V and 5 from J, leaving 8 bases between them. CDR3 nucleotide sequence: TGTGCCAGCAGCTCCTCAAGCGAGACCCAGTACTTC. Its translation: CASSSSSETQYF.

The CDR3: CASSGGQIDQPQHF. CDR3 DNA: TGTGCCAGCAGTGGTGGACAGATTGATCAGCCCCAGCATTTT. The V gene is TRBV28, the J gene TRBJ1-5, with a tentative D call TRBD1 (6 bases). Trimming removed 5 bases at V and 5 bases at J, with 13 bases between. The CDR3 length is 14 residues. Per the germline V gene, CDR1 is MDHEN and CDR2 is SYDVKM.

This chain uses TRBV9 with TRBJ1-1; 8 positions agree with TRBD1. The CDR3 runs to 14 residues. Germline lookup yields CDR1 SGDLS and CDR2 YYNGEE. Losses at the gene ends were 4 bases for V and 1 base for J; bases not matched to a gene: 3. CDR3 nucleotides: TGTGCCAGCAGCATCAGGGGGCAGAACACTGAAGCTTTCTTT. This translates into CASSIRGQNTEAFF.

The chain joins TRBV29-1 to TRBJ1-3; D might be TRBD1 (5 bases). V was shortened by 3 bases and J by 2 bases, with 11 bases between the two germline ends. This CDR3 comprises 14 residues. The germline V gene has CDR1 SQVTM and CDR2 ANQGSEA. The CDR3 is CSVDQGTAGNTIYF. The DNA of the CDR3 is TGCAGCGTTGATCAGGGAACTGCTGGAAACACCATATATTTT.

This clone was detected once. This chain links TRBV3-1 (or the pseudogene TRBV3-2) with TRBJ1-1, with D unclear. Germline CDR1 is LGHDT and CDR2 is YNNKEL (reference sequence). V gave up 5 bases and J gave up 11 bases, with 18 bases separating them. CDR3 length equals 13 residues. This chain's CDR3 is CASSYKGGPRAFF. The DNA for the CDR3 is TGTGCCAGCAGCTACAAGGGAGGGCCCCGGGCTTTCTTT.

CDR3 in amino acids: CASSKDYNGELFF. As DNA, the CDR3 is TGTGCCAGCAGTAAAGACTACAACGGGGAGCTGTTTTTT. This chain links TRBV7-3 with TRBJ2-2; D may be TRBD2 (5 bases). The CDR3 totals 13 residues. Deletions cut 6 bases from V and 7 bases from J, with 12 bases between. Germline assignment: CDR1 SGHTA and CDR2 FQGTGA.

The rearrangement links TRBV27 to TRBJ2-1, with 7 bases matching TRBD1. The CDR3 extends over 14 amino acids. Looked up from germline, CDR1 is MNHEY and CDR2 is SMNVEV (reference sequence). The J segment lost 0 bases and the V segment lost 6 bases, leaving 2 bases of the junction unmatched. The CDR3 region has the DNA TGTGCCAGCAGACACAGGGGCTCCTACAATGAGCAGTTCTTC. Protein: CASRHRGSYNEQFF.

The chain joins TRBV7-8 to TRBJ1-1; a weak D match, TRBD1 (6 bases). V lost 10 bases and J 4 bases, leaving 22 bases between the germline ends. CDR1 and CDR2 from the germline V gene are SGHVS and FQNEAQ. The length of the CDR3 is 15 residues. The CDR3 DNA reads as TGTGCCAACCCCTTGGGGGCCCTAGATTCCACTGAAGCTTTCTTT. It encodes CANPLGALDSTEAFF.

This rearrangement joins TRBV5-4 to TRBJ2-7; 10 bases agree with TRBD2. Per germline, CDR1 SGHNT and CDR2 YYREEE (reference sequence). The CDR3 spans 15 residues. V shed 4 bases and J 2 bases; nucleotides not matched to a gene: 6. In nucleotides, the CDR3 is TGTGCCAGCAGCGAGCGAACTAGCGGGACCTACGAGCAGTACTTC. Amino acid sequence: CASSERTSGTYEQYF. Looking up the rest from reference TRBV5-4 and TRBJ2-7 gives the full variable domain: ETGVTQSPTHLIKTRGQQVTLRCSSQSGHNTVSWYQQALGQGPQFIFQYYREEENGRGNFPPRFSGLQFPNYSSELNVNALELDDSALYLCASSERTSGTYEQYFGPGTRLTVT.

V is TRBV7-3 and J is TRBJ2-1, with 13 bases matching TRBD2. The CDR3 totals 15 residues. CDR1 is SGHTA, CDR2 FQGTGA, per germline. With 5 bases clipped from V and 9 bases from J, the junction kept 7 bases outside the gene matches. The CDR3 DNA is TGTGCCAGCAGCATGACTAGCGGGGGGATTGGTGAGCAGTTCTTC. Amino acids: CASSMTSGGIGEQFF.

CDR3 sequence: CASSAGEDTVYEQYF. Written as DNA, the CDR3 is TGTGCCAGCAGCGCCGGCGAGGACACGGTCTACGAGCAGTACTTC. This sequence joins TRBV9 and TRBJ2-7; tentatively, D is TRBD1 (5 bases). V was trimmed by 3 bases and J by 3 bases, leaving 16 bases between them. This CDR3 comprises 15 residues. Germline V lookup: CDR1 SGDLS, CDR2 YYNGEE.

The rearrangement joins TRBV6-5 to TRBJ2-7, with unresolved D. This CDR3 region has 14 residues. Looked up from germline, CDR1 is MNHEY and CDR2 is SVGAGI. The germline V and J ends were trimmed by 0 bases and 3 bases, with 9 bases remaining between them. CDR3 region: CASSYSISGYEQYF. As DNA, the CDR3 is TGTGCCAGCAGTTACTCGATCTCCGGCTACGAGCAGTACTTC.

This chain joins TRBV4-1 and TRBJ1-5; weak D call: TRBD1 (6 bases). Germline-derived CDR1 and CDR2 are MGHRA and YSYEKL. The CDR3 sequence is 16 residues long. V dropped 0 bases and J dropped 10 bases, with 19 bases sitting between them. CDR3 sequence reads: CASSQDNRALGVPQHF. Here the CDR3 DNA reads TGCGCCAGCAGCCAAGATAACAGGGCCCTTGGCGTCCCCCAGCATTTT.

This clone appeared once. In nucleotides, the CDR3 is TGCAGCGTTGGGAGGGATGGCAATCAGCCCCAGCATTTT. Protein: CSVGRDGNQPQHF. The chain links TRBV29-1 to TRBJ1-5; D unresolved. Germline values: CDR1 SQVTM, CDR2 ANQGSEA. The germline V and J ends were trimmed by 4 bases and 2 bases, with 9 bases remaining between them. This CDR3 contains 13 residues.

The gene calls are TRBV5-6 and TRBJ1-2; D is ambiguous. The CDR3 is made up of 16 amino acids. V lost 2 bases to trimming and J lost 0 bases, with 14 bases between them. Germline V gene data show CDR1 as SGHDT and CDR2 as YYEEEE. The CDR3 region is CASSFLSLRANYGYTF. The CDR3 nucleotides are TGTGCCAGCAGCTTCCTTTCCCTCCGGGCTAACTATGGCTACACCTTC.

Remarks on this clone: The junction departs from the called germline gene at one end, perhaps through a read error. This rearrangement joins TRBV12-3 or TRBV12-4 to TRBJ1-2, with unresolved D. The CDR3 runs to 11 residues. The CDR3 coding sequence is TGTGCCAGCAGTTTTGGCGGGGTTAACTCCTTC. Translating gives CASSFGGVNSF.

The V gene is TRBV30, the J gene TRBJ2-3; TRBD2 aligns across 10 bases. This CDR3 spans 19 amino acids. From germline, CDR1 is GTSNPN and CDR2 SVGIG (reference sequence). V lost 2 bases to trimming and J lost 1 base; unmatched junction nucleotides: 15. The CDR3 loop is CAWSPWTSGTIAGTDTQYF. The DNA of the CDR3 is TGTGCCTGGAGTCCATGGACTAGCGGCACAATAGCAGGCACAGATACGCAGTATTTT.

The J gene is TRBJ1-2, the V gene TRBV9; no clear D. Germline-derived CDR1 and CDR2 are SGDLS and YYNGEE. The V and J ends lost 3 bases and 7 bases respectively, with 7 bases between them. The CDR3 is 11 amino acids. The DNA of the CDR3 is TGTGCCAGCAGCGAGCCCCGTGGCTACACCTTC. Its protein product is CASSEPRGYTF.

The rearrangement links TRBV12-3 or TRBV12-4 to TRBJ1-6; TRBD1 agrees at 7 bases. CDR3 length equals 13 residues. With V trimmed by 7 bases and J by 9 bases, 6 bases remained unmatched. The CDR3 loop reads CASKRQGGSPLHF. In nucleotides, the CDR3 is TGTGCCAGCAAGAGACAGGGAGGTTCACCCCTCCACTTT.

The gene calls are TRBV11-2 and TRBJ2-7, with 7 bases matching TRBD1. CDR1 SGHAT and CDR2 FQNNGV come from the germline V gene. The CDR3 length is 15 residues. The J segment lost 2 bases and the V segment lost 5 bases, leaving 9 bases of the junction unmatched. The CDR3 loop is CASSPVDRPPYEQYF. The CDR3 nucleotides are TGTGCCAGCAGCCCAGTGGACAGGCCCCCCTACGAGCAGTACTTC.

The rearrangement links TRBV28 to TRBJ1-4, with 8 bases that match TRBD1. The CDR3 sequence is 15 residues long. Trimming at V came to 6 bases and at J to 3 bases, leaving 6 bases not matched to a gene. From germline, CDR1 is MDHEN and CDR2 SYDVKM. CDR3 coding DNA: TGTGCCAGCAGCACAGGGGGTAGAGCTAATGAAAAACTGTTTTTT. It translates to CASSTGGRANEKLFF. Filled out from reference TRBV28 and TRBJ1-4, the complete variable domain reads DVKVTQSSRYLVKRTGEKVFLECVQDMDHENMFWYRQDPGLGLRLIYFSYDVKMKEKGDIPEGYSVSREKKERFSLILESASTNQTSMYLCASSTGGRANEKLFFGSGTQLSVL.

V and J are TRBV29-1 and TRBJ2-2, with 9 bases matching TRBD1. Germline CDR1 SQVTM, CDR2 ANQGSEA. The V gene end was trimmed by 4 bases and the J gene end by 6 bases; junction bases not matched to a gene: 0. The CDR3 is 12 amino acids. The CDR3 reads CSVGQGAGELFF. The CDR3 DNA reads as TGCAGCGTTGGACAGGGGGCCGGGGAGCTGTTTTTT.

This clone has a single count. The rearrangement links TRBV2 to TRBJ2-1; TRBD2 matches at 10 bases. The CDR3 sequence is 15 residues long. With V trimmed by 7 bases and J by 4 bases, 7 bases remained unmatched. Germline loops: CDR1 SNHLY, CDR2 FYNNEI. Written as DNA, the CDR3 is TGTGCCAGCACTAGAGCGGGAGGGGAATACAATGAGCAGTTCTTC. This encodes CASTRAGGEYNEQFF.

The genes are TRBV3-1 (or the pseudogene TRBV3-2) and TRBJ2-2, with 10 nucleotides matching TRBD1. With V trimmed by 4 bases and J by 0 bases, 11 bases remained unmatched. The CDR3 has 19 amino acids. The germline gives CDR1 LGHDT, CDR2 YNNKEL (reference sequence). The CDR3 DNA reads TGTGCCAGCAGCCCTCTCGGGACAGGGGCCCTGACGAACACCGGGGAGCTGTTTTTT. Amino acids: CASSPLGTGALTNTGELFF.

V is TRBV2 and J is TRBJ2-7; 7 bases fit TRBD2. The ends lost 10 bases at V and 0 bases at J; junction bases unmatched: 6. CDR1 is SNHLY, CDR2 FYNNEI, per germline. The CDR3 loop spans 13 amino acids. The CDR3 nucleotides are TGTGCCACCCTTGGCGGGAGCTCCTACGAGCAGTACTTC. Its protein product is CATLGGSSYEQYF.

The V gene is TRBV6-2 or TRBV6-3, the J gene TRBJ1-2; 9 nucleotides line up with TRBD1. V gave up 5 bases and J gave up 8 bases; unmatched junction bases: 18. The germline V gene has CDR1 MNHEY and CDR2 SVGEGT. CDR3 size: 17 residues. CDR3: CASSPIPGTGKYWGYTF. For the CDR3, the DNA is TGTGCCAGCAGTCCCATTCCCGGGACAGGGAAGTATTGGGGCTACACCTTC.

The chain carries TRBV11-2 and TRBJ2-5, with TRBD1 as a possible D gene (6 bases). Trimming cost V 1 base and J 5 bases, with 14 bases left between them. The CDR3 extends over 15 amino acids. Per germline, CDR1 SGHAT and CDR2 FQNNGV. DNA of the CDR3: TGTGCCAGCAGCTTAGGCCCCGGGACACCGGAGACCCAGTACTTC. Protein sequence: CASSLGPGTPETQYF.

The V gene is TRBV23-1, the J gene TRBJ1-5; D is unclear. TRBV23-1 is given ORF status, its function remaining uncertain. V was pared by 10 bases and J by 0 bases, with 13 bases between. There are 14 residues in the CDR3. In nucleotides, the CDR3 is TGCGCCACCCCACCCCTAGGTAGCAATCAGCCCCAGCATTTT. Residues: CATPPLGSNQPQHF.